The entry that follows covers one T cell receptor beta chain sequence. Its antigen is as yet unknown. V lost 3 bases, J lost 4 bases, and 21 bases lay in between. Germline assignment: CDR1 MGHDK and CDR2 SYGVNS. The CDR3 contains 17 residues. The data stem from a study of CD8 T cells in ankylosing spondylitis. Study-wide results and limits: Seemingly characteristic of ankylosing spondylitis blood was a TCR beta motif consisting of several highly homologous variants.

Quantitative barcoded 5'-RACE was used to prepare TCR beta libraries. TCRdb analysed the 5' RACE reads with MiXCR anew, one entry per CDR3 protein. The data show roughly 230,000 distinct CDR3 sequences, with 18% seen just once and approximately 32% held by the top ten. V usage is TRBV25-1 and J usage is TRBJ2-5, with D uncertain. The TCR originated in a male donor with ankylosing spondylitis or in good health (not recorded which). Sequencing was done on a sample of blood, either unsorted or a sorted T cell fraction (not recorded which). The CDR3 nucleotides read TGTGCCAGCAGTGAGTCTGAACGGGTGAGGACGGGAGAGACCCAGTACTTC. Amino acids: CASSESERVRTGETQYF.